Here is one T cell receptor beta chain with its context. The source of the sample is a study of blood T cell repertoires in COVID-19. In the study's own analysis: Reference gene primer amplification gave nucleated cell count estimates. Data came from immunoSEQ multiplex PCR; TCRdb stores just in-frame clones and leaves some out. That table supplies the V and J calls and clone size; D and trimming were determined from the DNA. The table lists roughly 36,000 clones, more than 75% of them singletons, with around a tenth in the top ten. This CDR3 is built from 17 residues. Germline V gene lookup returns CDR1 SGHDT and CDR2 YYEEEE. With 3 bases removed from V and 4 bases from J, the gap between germline ends came to 20 bases.

Sequenced input: peripheral blood. The rearrangement links TRBV5-6 to TRBJ2-1, with a possible D match to TRBD2 (5 bases). This clonotype originated in a man older than 75 with active COVID-19. As DNA, the CDR3 is TGTGCCAGCAGCTCCATTATCGAGGGTTGGGTGTACAATGAGCAGTTCTTC. This gives the protein CASSSIIEGWVYNEQFF.